This T cell receptor beta chain was retrieved from a study of early T cells in non-severe SARS-CoV-2 infection (dated by TCRdb to the early 2020s). As for the study more broadly: Bulk RNA from unsorted whole blood was used for TCR sequencing, so alpha and beta chains could not be paired. The paper as a whole reports these results and caveats: VDJdb matching was skewed toward anti-spike CD8 responses and likely underestimated virus-specific expansions, missing private and CD4 specificities.

The CDR3 holds 13 amino acids from the cysteine to the phenylalanine. Just the 39-base CDR3 DNA is kept, in frame starting at base 1. The germline V gene provides CDR1 MDHEN and CDR2 SYDVKM. V is shortened by 6 bases, J by 4 bases, and the region joining them spans 12 bases. Library preparation employed 5' RACE. Data came from a NextSeq 500. In the TCR library protocol, unique molecular identifiers were attached to individual cDNA molecules to correct for PCR bias and sequencing error. Both TCR alpha and beta chains were sequenced, and tight co-correlation was observed between alpha and beta sequence abundances in each sample. Per the original workflow: Decombinator V4 was used to perform V gene, J gene and CDR3 annotation of TCR sequences. TCRs were defined as expanded if a significant change between any two time points was detected under a Poisson model with p below 0.0001. TCR abundances were normalised to the total number of TCRs sequenced per sample and were expressed as counts per million. TRAV1-2 paired with TRAJ12, TRAJ20 or TRAJ33 defined MAIT TCRs, while TRAV10 paired with TRAJ18 defined iNKT TCRs. A search of VDJdb, accessed on 1 November 2021, was run for TCRs annotated to CMV, EBV and SARS-CoV-2, with TCRs annotated for multiple antigens excluded. TCRdb reprocessing: public reads trimmed at Q25 with fastp, clones called with MiXCR, in-frame beta chains kept. Every entry covers one CDR3 protein and lists the most common genes and DNA from its rows. TCRdb, not the original authors, processed these V and J calls. The sample records about 33,000 distinct CDR3 sequences, about 5% of which are singletons. Less than 15% of the sample rests with the top ten.

A case-control design nested within a healthcare worker cohort in London, UK, was used, with weekly nasopharyngeal swab PCR tests and blood sampling performed. Healthcare workers were recruited during the week of the UK lockdown, between 23 and 31 March 2020, and followed weekly for up to roughly 15 weeks. This clonotype was picked up many times. The antigen it binds to is not known. No much larger clone is present one base from it, and per-base qualities are unavailable. The V gene is TRBV28 and the J gene is TRBJ1-2; a tentative D call is TRBD1 (5 bases match). The TCR sequence derives from an adult who was a healthcare worker with PCR-confirmed SARS-CoV-2 infection or an uninfected control (not recorded which). Sequenced material: whole blood. The bases read TGTGCCAGCAGGCGGGGGGGTCCCTATGGCTACACCTTC. Translated, this is CASRRGGPYGYTF.